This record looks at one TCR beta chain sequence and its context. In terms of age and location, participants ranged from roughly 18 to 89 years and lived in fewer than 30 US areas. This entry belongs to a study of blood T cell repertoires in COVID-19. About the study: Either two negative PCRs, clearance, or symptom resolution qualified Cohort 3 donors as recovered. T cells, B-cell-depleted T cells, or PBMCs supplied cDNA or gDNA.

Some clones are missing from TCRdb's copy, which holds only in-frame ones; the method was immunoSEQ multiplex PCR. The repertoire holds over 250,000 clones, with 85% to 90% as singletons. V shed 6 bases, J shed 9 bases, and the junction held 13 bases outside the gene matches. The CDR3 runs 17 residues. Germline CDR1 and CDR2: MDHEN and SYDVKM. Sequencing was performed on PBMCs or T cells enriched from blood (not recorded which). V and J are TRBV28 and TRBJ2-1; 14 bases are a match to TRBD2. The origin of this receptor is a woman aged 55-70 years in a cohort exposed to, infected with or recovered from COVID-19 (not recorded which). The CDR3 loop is CASSLQPGLAGEREQFF. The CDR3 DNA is TGTGCCAGCAGCTTACAACCGGGACTAGCGGGAGAACGTGAGCAGTTCTTC.